These 5 T cell receptor beta chains were all obtained from the same sample, sequenced in a study of T cell repertoires in cytomegalovirus infection. Their target antigens are unknown. TCRdb called the reads again in MiXCR, with one record for every CDR3 protein. The data show fewer than 950,000 distinct CDR3 sequences, about 31% seen once. The source was cultured CD8+ T cells from PBMCs, collected from culture after CMV antigen stimulation. The origin of the receptors is a human donor in good health (CMV status not recorded). Some clones in this sample may be carry-over from other donors' samples.

The rearrangement uses TRBV27 and TRBJ2-3, with D possibly being TRBD1 (6 bases). This CDR3 has 16 amino acids. V gave up 5 bases and J gave up 4 bases, with 19 bases separating them. Germline CDR1 MNHEY, CDR2 SMNVEV (reference sequence). CDR3 sequence: CASSQVRGALSDTQYF. CDR3 sequence (DNA): TGTGCCAGCAGTCAAGTCAGGGGCGCGTTGTCAGATACGCAGTATTTT.

A note on this clonotype: This CDR3 is missing its conserved last phenylalanine or tryptophan, likely due to a read error. The chain is built from TRBV12-3 or TRBV12-4 and TRBJ2-1; D is perhaps TRBD1 or TRBD2 (6 bases each). The CDR3 runs to 14 residues. V was shortened by 3 bases and J by 7 bases, with 13 bases between the two germline ends. CDR3 sequence (DNA): TGTGCCAGCAGTTTTGTGGGGGCGGGGAATGAGCAGTTCTCC. Residues: CASSFVGAGNEQFS.

The V and J genes are TRBV4-1 and TRBJ2-7; D may be TRBD1 or TRBD2 (5 bases each). CDR1 is MGHRA, CDR2 YSYEKL, per germline. Trimming stripped 4 bases from V and 0 bases from J, with 10 bases between. This CDR3 spans 14 amino acids. The CDR3 loop is CASSRRDGSYEQYF. The DNA of the CDR3 is TGCGCCAGCAGCCGAAGGGACGGCTCCTACGAGCAGTACTTC.

The CDR3 loop reads CASTPAKTEAFF. DNA of the CDR3: TGTGCCAGCACCCCCGCGAAGACTGAAGCTTTCTTT. The chain combines TRBV7-2 with TRBJ1-1; D not resolved. This CDR3 region has 12 residues. Trimming removed 7 bases at V and 5 bases at J, with 11 bases between. Germline V lookup: CDR1 SGHTA, CDR2 FQGNSA. The full variable domain, rest sourced from reference TRBV7-2 and TRBJ1-1, is GAGVSQSPSNKVTEKGKDVELRCDPISGHTALYWYRQSLGQGLEFLIYFQGNSAPDKSGLPSDRFSAERTGGSVSTLTIQRTQQEDSAVYLCASTPAKTEAFFGQGTRLTVV.

The V gene is TRBV7-9, the J gene TRBJ2-1; 10 bases agree with TRBD1. Germline V gene data show CDR1 as SEHNR and CDR2 as FQNEAQ (reference sequence). Unmatched junction bases numbered 2, after V lost 5 bases and J lost 1 base. This CDR3 has 15 residues. The CDR3 spells CASSDRGRSYNEQFF. The DNA of the CDR3 is TGTGCCAGCAGCGACAGGGGGCGATCCTACAATGAGCAGTTCTTC.